This T cell receptor (beta chain) is drawn from a study of T cell changes during pregnancy in multiple sclerosis. The CDR3 extends over 21 amino acids. The trim removed 5 bases at V and 0 bases at J, leaving 23 bases unmatched. In germline, CDR1 is LNHDA, CDR2 SQIVND (reference sequence). The count of this clone is one. Clones were read by immunoSEQ multiplex PCR, and TCRdb kept only the in-frame ones, dropping some. The table has approximately 100,000 clones, 90% to 95% seen once. Sequenced material: peripheral blood, taken after pregnancy. This clonotype originated in a female donor in good health, enrolled as a control in a pregnancy study. The chain uses TRBV19 and TRBJ2-3; 7 bases are a match to TRBD2. DNA for the CDR3: TGTGCCAGTAGTTACTTCTACCGTACTAGCGCCACAAGGCGTAGCACAGATACGCAGTATTTT. Protein product: CASSYFYRTSATRRSTDTQYF.